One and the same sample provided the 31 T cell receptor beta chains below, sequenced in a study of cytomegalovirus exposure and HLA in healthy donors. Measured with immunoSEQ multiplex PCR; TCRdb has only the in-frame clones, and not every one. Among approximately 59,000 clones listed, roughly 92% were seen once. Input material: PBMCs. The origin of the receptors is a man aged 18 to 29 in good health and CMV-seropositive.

The CDR3 region is CASSFTGTGNTIYF. Here the CDR3 DNA reads TGTGCCAGCAGCTTTACGGGAACTGGAAACACCATATATTTT. The chain couples TRBV5-4 to TRBJ1-3; D unclear. The CDR3 runs to 14 residues. Germline CDR1 SGHNT, CDR2 YYREEE (reference sequence). Trimming left V 2 bases short and J 2 bases short, with 8 bases between.

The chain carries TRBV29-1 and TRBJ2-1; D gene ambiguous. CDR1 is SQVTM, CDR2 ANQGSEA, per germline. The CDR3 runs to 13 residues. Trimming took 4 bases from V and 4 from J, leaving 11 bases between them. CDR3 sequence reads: CSVGGLTYNEQFF. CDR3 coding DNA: TGCAGCGTTGGTGGCTTAACATACAATGAGCAGTTCTTC.

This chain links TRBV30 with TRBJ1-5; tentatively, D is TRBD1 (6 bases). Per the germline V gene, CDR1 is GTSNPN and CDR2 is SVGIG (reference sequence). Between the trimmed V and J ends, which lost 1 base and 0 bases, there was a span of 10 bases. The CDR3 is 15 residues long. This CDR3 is CAWSGGTFSNQPQHF. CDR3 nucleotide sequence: TGTGCCTGGAGTGGAGGGACATTTAGCAATCAGCCCCAGCATTTT. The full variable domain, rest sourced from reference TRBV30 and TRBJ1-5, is SQTIHQWPATLVQPVGSPLSLECTVEGTSNPNLYWYRQAAGRGLQLLFYSVGIGQISSEVPQNLSASRPQDRQFILSSKKLLLSDSGFYLCAWSGGTFSNQPQHFGDGTRLSIL.

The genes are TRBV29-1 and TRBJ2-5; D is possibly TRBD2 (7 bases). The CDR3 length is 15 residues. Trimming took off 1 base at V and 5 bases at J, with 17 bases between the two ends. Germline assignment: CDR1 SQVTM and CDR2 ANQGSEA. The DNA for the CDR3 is TGCAGCGTTGAAGGGGTGGGGGGGCGGTGGGAGACCCAGTACTTC. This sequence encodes CSVEGVGGRWETQYF.

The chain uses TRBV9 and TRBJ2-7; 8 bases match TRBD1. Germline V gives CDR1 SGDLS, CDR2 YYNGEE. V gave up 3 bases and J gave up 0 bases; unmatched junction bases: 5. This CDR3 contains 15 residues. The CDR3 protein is CASSEGGQGSYEQYF. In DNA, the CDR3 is TGTGCCAGCAGCGAGGGAGGACAGGGCTCCTACGAGCAGTACTTC.

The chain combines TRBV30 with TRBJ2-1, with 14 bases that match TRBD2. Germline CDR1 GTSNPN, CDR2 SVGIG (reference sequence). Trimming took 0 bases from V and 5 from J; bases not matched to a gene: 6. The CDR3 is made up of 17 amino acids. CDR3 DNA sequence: TGTGCCTGGAGTGTACGGGGACTAGCGGGAGTAAACAATGAGCAGTTCTTC. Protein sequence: CAWSVRGLAGVNNEQFF.

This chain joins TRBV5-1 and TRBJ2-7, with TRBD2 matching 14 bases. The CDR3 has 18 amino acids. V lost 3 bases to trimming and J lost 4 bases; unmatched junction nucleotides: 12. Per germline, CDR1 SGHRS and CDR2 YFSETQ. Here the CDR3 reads CASSSGLAGGRLSYEQYF. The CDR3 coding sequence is TGCGCCAGCAGCTCCGGACTAGCGGGAGGTCGGCTTTCGTACGAGCAGTACTTC.

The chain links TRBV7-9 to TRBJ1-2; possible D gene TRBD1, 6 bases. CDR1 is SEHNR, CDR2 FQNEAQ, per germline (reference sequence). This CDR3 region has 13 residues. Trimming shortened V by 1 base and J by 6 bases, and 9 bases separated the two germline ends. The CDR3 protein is CASSLVRGDGYTF. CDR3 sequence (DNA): TGTGCCAGCAGCTTAGTCAGGGGTGATGGCTACACCTTC. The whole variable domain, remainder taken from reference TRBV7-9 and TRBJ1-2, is DTGVSQNPRHKITKRGQNVTFRCDPISEHNRLYWYRQTLGQGPEFLTYFQNEAQLEKSRLLSDRFSAERPKGSFSTLEIQRTEQGDSAMYLCASSLVRGDGYTFGSGTRLTVV.

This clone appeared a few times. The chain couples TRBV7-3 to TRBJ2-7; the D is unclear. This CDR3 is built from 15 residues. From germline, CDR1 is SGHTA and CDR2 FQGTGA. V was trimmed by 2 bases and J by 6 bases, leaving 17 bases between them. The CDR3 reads CASSLGRAITSEQYF. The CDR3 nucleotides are TGTGCCAGCAGCTTAGGGCGTGCCATCACGAGCGAGCAGTACTTC. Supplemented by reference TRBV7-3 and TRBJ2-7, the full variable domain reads GAGVSQTPSNKVTEKGKYVELRCDPISGHTALYWYRQSLGQGPEFLIYFQGTGAADDSGLPNDRFFAVRPEGSVSTLKIQRTERGDSAVYLCASSLGRAITSEQYFGPGTRLTVT.

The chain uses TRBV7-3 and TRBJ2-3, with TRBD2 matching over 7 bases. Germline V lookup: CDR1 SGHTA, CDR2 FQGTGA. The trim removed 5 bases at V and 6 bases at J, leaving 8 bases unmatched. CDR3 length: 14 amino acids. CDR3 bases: TGTGCCAGCAGCCTTCTTGCGGGAGCTGATACGCAGTATTTT. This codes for CASSLLAGADTQYF.

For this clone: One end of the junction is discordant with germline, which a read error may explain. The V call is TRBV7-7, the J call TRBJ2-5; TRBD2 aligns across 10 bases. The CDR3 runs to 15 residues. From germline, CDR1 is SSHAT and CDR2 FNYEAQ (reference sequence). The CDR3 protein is CASSIRAGGSETQYF. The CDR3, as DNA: TGTGCTAGCAGCATAAGAGCGGGAGGGTCGGAGACCCAGTACTTC.

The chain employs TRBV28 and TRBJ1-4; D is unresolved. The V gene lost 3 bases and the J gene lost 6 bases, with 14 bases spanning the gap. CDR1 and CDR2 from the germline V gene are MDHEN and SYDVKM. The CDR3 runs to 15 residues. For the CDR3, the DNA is TGTGCCAGCAGTTTTCTACGGGGTGGGGATGAAAAACTGTTTTTT. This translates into CASSFLRGGDEKLFF.

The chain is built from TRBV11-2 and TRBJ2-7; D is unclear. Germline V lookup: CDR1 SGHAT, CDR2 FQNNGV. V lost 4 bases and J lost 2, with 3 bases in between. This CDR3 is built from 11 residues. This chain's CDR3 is CASSSAYEQYF. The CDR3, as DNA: TGTGCCAGCAGCTCAGCCTACGAGCAGTACTTC.

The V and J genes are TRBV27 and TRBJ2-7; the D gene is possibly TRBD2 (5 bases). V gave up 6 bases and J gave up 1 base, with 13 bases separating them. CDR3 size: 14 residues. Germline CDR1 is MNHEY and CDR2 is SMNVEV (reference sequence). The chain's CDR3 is CASSVGRGSYEQYF. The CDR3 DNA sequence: TGTGCCAGCAGCGTCGGACGGGGTTCCTACGAGCAGTACTTC.

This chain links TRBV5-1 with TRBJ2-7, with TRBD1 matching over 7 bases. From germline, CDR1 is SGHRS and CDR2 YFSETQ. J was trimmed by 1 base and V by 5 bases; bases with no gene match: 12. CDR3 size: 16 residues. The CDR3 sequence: CASRKRQGVQSYEQYF. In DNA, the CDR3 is TGCGCCAGCAGAAAACGGCAGGGGGTCCAATCCTACGAGCAGTACTTC. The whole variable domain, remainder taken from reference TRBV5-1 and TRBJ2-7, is KAGVTQTPRYLIKTRGQQVTLSCSPISGHRSVSWYQQTPGQGLQFLFEYFSETQRNKGNFPGRFSGRQFSNSRSEMNVSTLELGDSALYLCASRKRQGVQSYEQYFGPGTRLTVT.

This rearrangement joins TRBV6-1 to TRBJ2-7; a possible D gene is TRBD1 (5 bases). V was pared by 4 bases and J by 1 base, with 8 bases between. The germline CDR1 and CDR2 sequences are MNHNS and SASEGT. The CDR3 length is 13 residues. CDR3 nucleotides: TGTGCCAGCAGTGGGGCAGGGTCCTACGAGCAGTACTTC. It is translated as CASSGAGSYEQYF.

CDR3 coding DNA: TGTGCCAGCAGCACAGACGGACAGGTTGATCAGCCCCAGCATTTT. It yields the protein CASSTDGQVDQPQHF. The chain recombines TRBV9 with TRBJ1-5; 7 positions agree with TRBD1. The ends lost 4 bases at V and 5 bases at J; junction bases unmatched: 9. CDR1 and CDR2 from the germline V gene are SGDLS and YYNGEE. The length of the CDR3 is 15 residues. Variable domain in full (rest from reference TRBV9 and TRBJ1-5): DSGVTQTPKHLITATGQRVTLRCSPRSGDLSVYWYQQSLDQGLQFLIQYYNGEERAKGNILERFSAQQFPDLHSELNLSSLELGDSALYFCASSTDGQVDQPQHFGDGTRLSIL.

The CDR3 sequence: CASSEGGLGGNTQYF. The CDR3, as DNA: TGCGCCAGCAGTGAGGGGGGACTTGGCGGTAATACGCAGTATTTT. The J gene is TRBJ2-3, the V gene TRBV10-1; tentatively, D is TRBD2 (6 bases). This CDR3 has 15 residues. CDR1 WNHNN and CDR2 SYGVQD come from the germline V gene (reference sequence). Trimming stripped 2 bases from V and 7 bases from J, with 16 bases between.

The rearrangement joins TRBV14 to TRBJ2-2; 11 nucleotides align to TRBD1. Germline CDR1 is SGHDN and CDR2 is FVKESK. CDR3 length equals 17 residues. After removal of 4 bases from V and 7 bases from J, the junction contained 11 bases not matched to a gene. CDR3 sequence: CASSPLRGQGAIGELFF. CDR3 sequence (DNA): TGTGCCAGCAGCCCCCTGCGCGGACAGGGGGCGATCGGGGAGCTGTTTTTT.

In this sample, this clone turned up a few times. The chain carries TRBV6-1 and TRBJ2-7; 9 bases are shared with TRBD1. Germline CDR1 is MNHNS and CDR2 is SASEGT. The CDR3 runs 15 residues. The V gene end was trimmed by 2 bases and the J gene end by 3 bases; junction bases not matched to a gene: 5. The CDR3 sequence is CASSESETGGYEQYF. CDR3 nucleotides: TGTGCCAGCAGTGAATCGGAGACAGGGGGCTACGAGCAGTACTTC.

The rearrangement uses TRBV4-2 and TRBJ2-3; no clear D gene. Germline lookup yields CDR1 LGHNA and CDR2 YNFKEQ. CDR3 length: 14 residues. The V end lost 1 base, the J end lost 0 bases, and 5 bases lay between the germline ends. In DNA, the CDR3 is TGTGCCAGCAGCCAAGCCGGGAGCACAGATACGCAGTATTTT. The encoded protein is CASSQAGSTDTQYF.

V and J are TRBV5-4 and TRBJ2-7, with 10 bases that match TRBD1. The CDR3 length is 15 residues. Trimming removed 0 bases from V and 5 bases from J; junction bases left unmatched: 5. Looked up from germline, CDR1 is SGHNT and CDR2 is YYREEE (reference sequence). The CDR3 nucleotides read TGTGCCAGCAGCTTGGGGGGACAGGGGTCCCACGAGCAGTACTTC. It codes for CASSLGGQGSHEQYF.

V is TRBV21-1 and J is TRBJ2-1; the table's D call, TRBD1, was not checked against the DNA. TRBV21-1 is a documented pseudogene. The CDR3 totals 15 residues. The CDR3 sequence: CASSKTTGEFNEQFF. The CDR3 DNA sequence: TGTGCCAGCAGCAAAACGACAGGGGAGTTCAATGAGCAGTTCTTC.

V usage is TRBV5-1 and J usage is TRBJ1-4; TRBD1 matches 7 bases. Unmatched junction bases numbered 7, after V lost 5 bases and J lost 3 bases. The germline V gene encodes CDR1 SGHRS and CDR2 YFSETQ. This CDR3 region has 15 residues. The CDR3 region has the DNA TGCGCCAGCAGGGGACAGCCGACGCCTAATGAAAAACTGTTTTTT. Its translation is CASRGQPTPNEKLFF. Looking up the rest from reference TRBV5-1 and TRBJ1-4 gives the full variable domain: KAGVTQTPRYLIKTRGQQVTLSCSPISGHRSVSWYQQTPGQGLQFLFEYFSETQRNKGNFPGRFSGRQFSNSRSEMNVSTLELGDSALYLCASRGQPTPNEKLFFGSGTQLSVL.

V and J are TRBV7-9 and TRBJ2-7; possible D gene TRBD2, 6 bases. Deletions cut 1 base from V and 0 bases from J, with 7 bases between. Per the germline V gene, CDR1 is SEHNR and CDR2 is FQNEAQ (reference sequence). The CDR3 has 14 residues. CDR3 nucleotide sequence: TGTGCCAGCAGCTTAGTTAGCGGCTCCTACGAGCAGTACTTC. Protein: CASSLVSGSYEQYF.

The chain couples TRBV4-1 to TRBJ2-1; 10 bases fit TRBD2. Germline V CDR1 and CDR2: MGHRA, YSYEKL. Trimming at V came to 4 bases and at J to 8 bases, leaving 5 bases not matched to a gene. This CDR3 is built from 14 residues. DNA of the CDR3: TGCGCCAGCAGCCTGACTAGCGGGTGGTATGAGCAGTTCTTC. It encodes CASSLTSGWYEQFF.

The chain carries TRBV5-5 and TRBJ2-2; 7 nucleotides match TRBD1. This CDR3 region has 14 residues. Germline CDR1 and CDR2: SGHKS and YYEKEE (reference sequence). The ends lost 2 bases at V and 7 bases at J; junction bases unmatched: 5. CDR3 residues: CASSFTTGDGELFF. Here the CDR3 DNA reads TGTGCCAGCAGCTTCACTACAGGGGACGGGGAGCTGTTTTTT.

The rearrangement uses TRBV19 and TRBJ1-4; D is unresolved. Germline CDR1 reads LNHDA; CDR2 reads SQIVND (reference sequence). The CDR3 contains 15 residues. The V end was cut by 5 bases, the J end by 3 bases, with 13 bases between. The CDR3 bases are TGTGCCAGTAGTGACAACCCATGGGCTAATGAAAAACTGTTTTTT. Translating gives CASSDNPWANEKLFF.

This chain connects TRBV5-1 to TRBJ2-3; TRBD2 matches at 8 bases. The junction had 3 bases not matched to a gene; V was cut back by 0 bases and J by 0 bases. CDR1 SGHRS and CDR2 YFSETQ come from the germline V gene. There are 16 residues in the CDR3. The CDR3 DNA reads TGCGCCAGCAGCTTGGCCGGCGGGGGGAGCACAGATACGCAGTATTTT. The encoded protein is CASSLAGGGSTDTQYF.

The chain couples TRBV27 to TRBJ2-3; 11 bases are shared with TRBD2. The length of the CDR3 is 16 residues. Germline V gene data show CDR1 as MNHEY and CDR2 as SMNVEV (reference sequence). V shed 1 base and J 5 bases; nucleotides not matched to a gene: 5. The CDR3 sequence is CASSLFGTSGGDTQYF. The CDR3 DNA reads TGTGCCAGCAGTTTATTTGGGACTAGCGGAGGAGATACGCAGTATTTT.

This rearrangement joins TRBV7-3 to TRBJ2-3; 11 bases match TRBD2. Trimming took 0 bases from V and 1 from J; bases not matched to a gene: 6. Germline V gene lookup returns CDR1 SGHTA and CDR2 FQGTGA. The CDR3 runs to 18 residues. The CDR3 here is CASSLTGGTSGRTDTQYF. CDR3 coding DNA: TGTGCCAGCAGCTTAACAGGGGGGACTAGCGGACGCACAGATACGCAGTATTTT.